The 30 T cell receptor beta chains below come from one sample, sequenced in a study of blood T cell repertoires in COVID-19. The repertoire was sequenced with immunoSEQ multiplex PCR; TCRdb's copy has only in-frame clones and lacks some. Of about 75,000 clones listed, 88% were seen once; the top ten hold approximately 19%. Sequenced: peripheral blood. The receptors here all came from a human donor in a cohort sampled during active COVID-19.

The table lists this clone with a count of one. The chain couples TRBV5-1 to TRBJ2-7; 12 bases fit TRBD1. CDR1 SGHRS and CDR2 YFSETQ come from the germline V gene. Trimming removed 0 bases from V and 6 bases from J; junction bases left unmatched: 4. CDR3 length equals 15 residues. The CDR3 bases are TGCGCCAGCAGCTTGGCCGGGACAGGGGGCTCCGAGCAGTACTTC. Translated, it gives CASSLAGTGGSEQYF.

V gene TRBV11-2 combines with J gene TRBJ2-5, with D maybe TRBD2 (5 bases). V was shortened by 2 bases and J by 5 bases, with 15 bases between the two germline ends. This CDR3 contains 15 residues. CDR1 and CDR2 (germline): SGHAT, FQNNGV. The chain's CDR3 is CASSLNSSPGETQYF. The DNA for the CDR3 is TGTGCCAGCAGCTTAAATTCTAGTCCGGGGGAGACCCAGTACTTC. The full variable domain, with the rest looked up from reference TRBV11-2 and TRBJ2-5, is EAGVAQSPRYKIIEKRQSVAFWCNPISGHATLYWYQQILGQGPKLLIQFQNNGVVDDSQLPKDRFSAERLKGVDSTLKIQPAKLEDSAVYLCASSLNSSPGETQYFGPGTRLLVL.

J is TRBJ2-3 and V is TRBV27; D is ambiguous. This CDR3 is 15 amino acids long. V was pared by 6 bases and J by 0 bases, with 13 bases between. Per the germline V gene, CDR1 is MNHEY and CDR2 is SMNVEV (reference sequence). The CDR3 is CASRRISSSTDTQYF. In nucleotides, the CDR3 is TGTGCCAGCAGGCGGATTTCCTCTAGCACAGATACGCAGTATTTT.

Only one count was recorded for this clone. The rearrangement joins TRBV28 to TRBJ2-2, with a possible D match to TRBD1 (6 bases). CDR3 length: 16 residues. V shed 1 base and J shed 3 bases, with 12 bases lying between them. Germline V gene lookup returns CDR1 MDHEN and CDR2 SYDVKM. CDR3 in DNA: TGTGCCAGCAGTTTATTCGGCAGGGGTGACACCGGGGAGCTGTTTTTT. It specifies CASSLFGRGDTGELFF.

The J gene is TRBJ2-7, the V gene TRBV19; maybe TRBD2 (7 bases). The CDR3 consists of 16 residues. Germline CDR1 is LNHDA and CDR2 is SQIVND (reference sequence). Trimming removed 5 bases at V and 6 bases at J, with 23 bases between. The CDR3 region is CASSLGASGGLREQYF. CDR3 DNA: TGTGCCAGTAGTCTGGGGGCTAGCGGCGGCCTACGCGAGCAGTACTTC.

The rearrangement joins TRBV5-1 to TRBJ2-2; TRBD2 matches 7 bases. This CDR3 has 17 residues. V lost 0 bases and J lost 6; bases outside the gene matches: 11. CDR1 and CDR2 (germline): SGHRS, YFSETQ. The CDR3 loop reads CASSLETGGGVAGELFF. The CDR3 nucleotides read TGCGCCAGCAGCTTGGAAACCGGCGGGGGTGTAGCCGGGGAGCTGTTTTTT.

This clone was seen a handful of times. The V call is TRBV6-5, the J call TRBJ2-7; the match to TRBD1 covers 7 bases. The CDR3 is made up of 14 amino acids. The V and J ends lost 7 bases and 0 bases, in that order; junction bases with no gene match: 6. Germline values: CDR1 MNHEY, CDR2 SVGAGI. This CDR3 reads CASTPGQSSYEQYF. Written as DNA, the CDR3 is TGTGCCAGCACCCCGGGACAGAGCTCCTACGAGCAGTACTTC.

The chain carries TRBV2 and TRBJ2-3; D possibly corresponds to TRBD1 (6 bases). The CDR3 loop spans 14 amino acids. Trimming stripped 5 bases from V and 2 bases from J, with 11 bases between. Germline V gene lookup returns CDR1 SNHLY and CDR2 FYNNEI. CDR3 residues: CASSIRGTTDTQYF. CDR3 DNA sequence: TGTGCCAGCAGTATCAGGGGCACCACAGATACGCAGTATTTT. Full variable domain (remainder filled in from reference TRBV2 and TRBJ2-3): EPEVTQTPSHQVTQMGQEVILRCVPISNHLYFYWYRQILGQKVEFLVSFYNNEISEKSEIFDDQFSVERPDGSNFTLKIRSTKLEDSAMYFCASSIRGTTDTQYFGPGTRLTVL.

The chain employs TRBV18 and TRBJ2-1; D perhaps matches TRBD2 (5 bases). Germline V lookup: CDR1 KGHSH, CDR2 LQKENI. CDR3 length equals 14 residues. Trimming took 2 bases from V and 9 from J, leaving 14 bases between them. DNA for the CDR3: TGTGCCAGCTCACCAAGCGGTCACGGGCCTGAGCAGTTCTTC. Protein sequence: CASSPSGHGPEQFF. The entire variable domain, with the rest obtained from reference TRBV18 and TRBJ2-1, is as follows: NAGVMQNPRHLVRRRGQEARLRCSPMKGHSHVYWYRQLPEEGLKFMVYLQKENIIDESGMPKERFSAEFPKEGPSILRIQQVVRGDSAAYFCASSPSGHGPEQFFGPGTRLTVL.

This chain joins TRBV7-2 and TRBJ2-5, with D perhaps TRBD1 (5 bases). Germline CDR1 SGHTA, CDR2 FQGNSA. The CDR3 length is 16 residues. V dropped 2 bases and J dropped 1 base, with 14 bases sitting between them. Here the CDR3 reads CASSLIGRALQETQYF. CDR3 coding DNA: TGTGCCAGCAGCTTAATCGGCAGGGCCCTCCAAGAGACCCAGTACTTC.

This clone was counted a single time. The J gene is TRBJ2-5, the V gene TRBV12-5; D remains unclear. Germline lookup yields CDR1 LGHNT and CDR2 FRNRAP. V shed 3 bases and J shed 4 bases, with 3 bases lying between them. This CDR3 has 11 amino acids. The CDR3 sequence is CASGFSETQYF. CDR3 sequence (DNA): TGTGCTAGTGGTTTCTCAGAGACCCAGTACTTC.

For this clone: Germline and junction disagree at one end, which may indicate a read error. The chain couples TRBV2 to TRBJ1-1, with D hard to call. This CDR3 spans 12 amino acids. CDR1 is SNHLY and CDR2 is FYNNEI in the germline V gene. CDR3 in DNA: TGTGCCAGCAGTGAAGGTGGGTTTAGCCTAACTTTT. Its translation is CASSEGGFSLTF.

This clone was found a few times. The chain carries TRBV5-1 and TRBJ2-1, with no clear D. The CDR3 sequence is 11 residues long. Trimming stripped 4 bases from V and 9 bases from J, with 8 bases between. Germline CDR1 and CDR2: SGHRS and YFSETQ. The CDR3 DNA sequence: TGCGCCAGCAGCCTTGCCGGTGAGCAGTTCTTC. Protein sequence: CASSLAGEQFF.

The genes are TRBV9 and TRBJ1-4; D gene uncertain. The V end was cut by 0 bases, the J end by 7 bases, with 10 bases between. The germline CDR1 and CDR2 sequences are SGDLS and YYNGEE. The CDR3 runs to 14 residues. The CDR3 DNA follows: TGTGCCAGCAGCGTAGACAAGTGGCCTGAAAAACTGTTTTTT. This encodes CASSVDKWPEKLFF.

This rearrangement joins TRBV4-1 to TRBJ2-5; TRBD1 might be the D (6 bases). This CDR3 has 14 amino acids. Germline lookup yields CDR1 MGHRA and CDR2 YSYEKL. The V gene lost 6 bases and the J gene lost 3 bases, with 14 bases spanning the gap. The CDR3 is CASRQVGQKETQYF. The CDR3 DNA is TGCGCCAGCAGGCAGGTGGGACAAAAAGAGACCCAGTACTTC.

CDR3 sequence: CASSLQGAPGEKLFF. CDR3 bases: TGTGCCAGCAGCTTACAGGGGGCGCCGGGTGAAAAACTGTTTTTT. The rearrangement uses TRBV7-8 and TRBJ1-4, with 8 bases that match TRBD1. J lost 7 bases, V lost 2 bases, and 6 bases had no gene match. CDR1 SGHVS and CDR2 FQNEAQ come from the germline V gene. The CDR3 consists of 15 residues.

This clone was counted once. The chain couples TRBV25-1 to TRBJ2-2; 9 nucleotides line up with TRBD1. CDR1 and CDR2 from the germline V gene are MGHDK and SYGVNS. The CDR3 is 16 residues long. The V segment lost 5 bases and the J segment 6 bases; nucleotides outside the gene matches: 10. CDR3 coding DNA: TGTGCCAGCAGTAATCCGGGACAGGGATGGTCCGGGGAGCTGTTTTTT. Translated, it gives CASSNPGQGWSGELFF.

As regards this clone: Other DNA sequences in this sample translate to the same CDR3. This chain uses TRBV3-1 (or the pseudogene TRBV3-2) with TRBJ2-7; D gene uncertain. The CDR3 runs 13 residues. Germline CDR1 is LGHDT and CDR2 is YNNKEL (reference sequence). V gave up 1 base and J gave up 4 bases, with 8 bases separating them. CDR3 in DNA: TGTGCCAGCAGCCAAGGAGCCTATTACGAGCAGTACTTC. Translated: CASSQGAYYEQYF.

The CDR3 coding sequence is TGCGCCAGCAGCCAAGTGGGGACAGGCTGGGGGAATGAGCAGTTCTTC. Translated, it gives CASSQVGTGWGNEQFF. The genes are TRBV4-1 and TRBJ2-1; the match to TRBD1 covers 8 bases. Germline V gene lookup returns CDR1 MGHRA and CDR2 YSYEKL. Trimming at V came to 1 base and at J to 7 bases, leaving 9 bases not matched to a gene. The CDR3 covers 16 residues.

V gene TRBV9 combines with J gene TRBJ2-7; no definite D call. Germline V gene data show CDR1 as SGDLS and CDR2 as YYNGEE. With 1 base removed from V and 3 bases from J, the gap between germline ends came to 11 bases. There are 14 residues in the CDR3. This CDR3 reads CASSVSTDLYEQYF. CDR3 nucleotides: TGTGCCAGCAGCGTAAGCACCGATCTCTACGAGCAGTACTTC.

J is TRBJ2-7 and V is TRBV7-9, with D tentatively TRBD1 (5 bases). This CDR3 is built from 13 residues. The germline V gene encodes CDR1 SEHNR and CDR2 FQNEAQ (reference sequence). With 5 bases removed from V and 7 bases from J, the gap between germline ends came to 15 bases. DNA of the CDR3: TGTGCCAGCAGCGGCCAAAGAAGGGGTGAGCAGTACTTC. Amino acid sequence: CASSGQRRGEQYF. The full variable domain, with the rest looked up from reference TRBV7-9 and TRBJ2-7, is DTGVSQNPRHKITKRGQNVTFRCDPISEHNRLYWYRQTLGQGPEFLTYFQNEAQLEKSRLLSDRFSAERPKGSFSTLEIQRTEQGDSAMYLCASSGQRRGEQYFGPGTRLTVT.

CDR3: CATAKIPQGTDTQYF. The CDR3 DNA is TGCGCCACCGCCAAAATCCCACAGGGCACAGATACGCAGTATTTT. The genes are TRBV5-1 and TRBJ2-3, with a tentative D call TRBD1 (5 bases). CDR3 length equals 15 residues. Trimming pared 9 bases from V and 1 base from J, leaving 18 bases between. In germline, CDR1 is SGHRS, CDR2 YFSETQ.

This sequence joins TRBV10-2 and TRBJ2-2, with TRBD2 matching 9 bases. V shed 7 bases and J 6 bases; nucleotides not matched to a gene: 12. Germline V lookup: CDR1 WSHSY, CDR2 SAAADI. This CDR3 contains 16 residues. In nucleotides, the CDR3 is TGCGCCAGCAAATCAATAGCGGGAGTATCCCCCGGGGAGCTGTTTTTT. Amino acid sequence: CASKSIAGVSPGELFF.

CDR3 sequence: CASSLALLAGGSEQFF. In nucleotides, the CDR3 is TGTGCCAGCAGCTTAGCGCTACTAGCGGGAGGATCTGAGCAGTTCTTC. V usage is TRBV7-8 and J usage is TRBJ2-1; TRBD2 matches 12 bases. The CDR3 runs 16 residues. Trimming at V came to 0 bases and at J to 9 bases, leaving 6 bases not matched to a gene. The germline V gene has CDR1 SGHVS and CDR2 FQNEAQ.

The V and J genes are TRBV12-3 or TRBV12-4 and TRBJ1-2, with TRBD1 matching over 9 bases. V was clipped by 3 bases and J by 7 bases; unmatched bases: 3. This CDR3 has 13 amino acids. DNA of the CDR3: TGTGCCAGCAGTTTGGACAGGGGTATTGGCTACACCTTC. Translating gives CASSLDRGIGYTF.

This chain connects TRBV5-1 to TRBJ1-2, with D unresolved. The ends were cut back, 7 bases at V and 4 bases at J, with 11 bases in the middle. Germline CDR1 reads SGHRS; CDR2 reads YFSETQ. This CDR3 region has 12 residues. The CDR3 nucleotides read TGCGCCAGCTCCTATGAGTCCTATGGCTACACCTTC. Translation gives CASSYESYGYTF.

The chain employs TRBV30 and TRBJ2-7, with 7 bases identical to TRBD1. Germline CDR1 and CDR2: GTSNPN and SVGIG (reference sequence). V lost 5 bases to trimming and J lost 4 bases; unmatched junction nucleotides: 26. The CDR3 consists of 19 residues. The chain's CDR3 is CAWAKTGENFGSSLYEQYF. The CDR3 nucleotides read TGTGCCTGGGCAAAAACAGGGGAGAACTTTGGTTCTTCTCTTTACGAGCAGTACTTC.

The chain employs TRBV18 and TRBJ1-2; maybe TRBD1 (6 bases). This CDR3 comprises 15 residues. CDR1 is KGHSH and CDR2 is LQKENI in the germline V gene. Trimming removed 6 bases from V and 6 bases from J, with 20 bases in between. CDR3 protein: CASSLTGAGADGYTF. The CDR3, as DNA: TGTGCCAGCTCTCTAACTGGGGCAGGGGCTGATGGCTACACCTTC.

V usage is TRBV27 and J usage is TRBJ1-2; 9 bases line up with TRBD1. The CDR3 is 15 residues long. V dropped 5 bases and J dropped 7; count of bases not matched to a gene: 11. In germline, CDR1 is MNHEY, CDR2 SMNVEV (reference sequence). The CDR3, as DNA: TGTGCCAGCAGTGCACCGGGACAGGGAGTTGGTGGCTACACCTTC. It yields the protein CASSAPGQGVGGYTF.

The J gene is TRBJ2-5, the V gene TRBV19; no clear D. CDR1 is LNHDA, CDR2 SQIVND, per germline (reference sequence). CDR3 length: 13 amino acids. Trimming took off 1 base at V and 13 bases at J, with 16 bases between the two ends. The CDR3 reads CASSIGGRDPPYF. The CDR3 nucleotides read TGTGCCAGTAGTATAGGCGGCCGAGATCCTCCGTACTTC.